The present entry profiles one TCR beta chain with its context. Patients who had autoimmune disease history or got systemic immunosuppression were left out. This sample is part of a study of OX40 agonist ivuxolimab in advanced cancers. Libraries were prepared by immunoSEQ multiplex PCR; TCRdb keeps only in-frame clonotypes and omits some of them. The profile covers some 69,000 clones, with roughly 89% appearing a single time and approximately 10% taken by the ten largest. This CDR3 has 14 amino acids. Germline CDR1 reads SGDLS; CDR2 reads YYNGEE. Germline trimming cut 3 bases from V and 0 bases from J; bases unmatched to any gene: 2.

This chain connects TRBV9 to TRBJ1-1; 7 nucleotides line up with TRBD1. The specimen was CD4+ or CD8+ T cells sorted from blood, collected in a trial of the OX40 agonist ivuxolimab. This clonotype was sampled from an adult with an advanced solid tumor such as melanoma, head and neck, liver or kidney cancer. CDR3 nucleotides: TGTGCCAGCAGCGGGGACAGACTGAACACTGAAGCTTTCTTT. Residues: CASSGDRLNTEAFF.